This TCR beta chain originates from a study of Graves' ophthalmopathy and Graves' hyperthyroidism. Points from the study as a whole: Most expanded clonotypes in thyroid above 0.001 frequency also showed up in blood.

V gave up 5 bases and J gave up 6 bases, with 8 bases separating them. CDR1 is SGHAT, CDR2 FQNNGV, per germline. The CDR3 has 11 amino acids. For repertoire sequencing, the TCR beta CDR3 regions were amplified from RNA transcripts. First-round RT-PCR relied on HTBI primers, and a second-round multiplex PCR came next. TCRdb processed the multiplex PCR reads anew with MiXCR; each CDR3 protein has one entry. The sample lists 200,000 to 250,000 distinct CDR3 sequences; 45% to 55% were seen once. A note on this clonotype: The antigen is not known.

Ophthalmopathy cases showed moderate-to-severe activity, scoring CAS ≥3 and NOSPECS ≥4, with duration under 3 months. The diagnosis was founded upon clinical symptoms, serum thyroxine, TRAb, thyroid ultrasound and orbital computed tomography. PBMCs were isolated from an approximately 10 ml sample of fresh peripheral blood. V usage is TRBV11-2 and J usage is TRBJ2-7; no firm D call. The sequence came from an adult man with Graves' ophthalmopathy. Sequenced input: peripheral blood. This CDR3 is CASSPWREQYF. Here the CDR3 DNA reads TGTGCCAGCAGCCCCTGGCGCGAGCAGTACTTC.